This T cell receptor beta chain stems from a study of blood T cell repertoires in COVID-19. Looking at the study overall: Samples representing acute and convalescent COVID-19 were sourced from the United States, Italy and Spain. Sources were T cells, B-cell-depleted T cells, or PBMCs; the material itself was cDNA or gDNA.

Germline values: CDR1 SGHRS, CDR2 YFSETQ. The CDR3 covers 16 residues. V was clipped by 5 bases and J by 1 base; unmatched bases: 10. Sequencing was performed with immunoSEQ multiplex PCR; in TCRdb, only in-frame clones are kept and a portion is missing. In the table there are more than 90,000 clones, around 72% of which are singletons. The TCR sequence derives from a woman aged 55-69 years in a cohort sampled during active or convalescent COVID-19. Sequencing was done on a sample of peripheral blood. The chain has TRBV5-1 and TRBJ2-7, with TRBD2 identical over 9 bases. CDR3 sequence reads: CASRETSGGPSYEQYF. The CDR3 DNA reads as TGCGCCAGCAGAGAGACCAGCGGGGGGCCTTCCTACGAGCAGTACTTC.